A selection of T cell receptor beta chains follows, all from one sample in a study of shared clonotypes between healthy human individuals. Sequenced by immunoSEQ multiplex PCR; TCRdb stores in-frame clones only, minus some. In the table there are 1,400,000 or so clones, 98% to 99% of which are singletons. Sequenced: naive CD4+ T cells sorted from blood. These receptors were obtained from a man aged 25-45 years in good health. CDR3s include the opening cysteine and the closing phenylalanine or tryptophan. The D gene is left open where the match is weak. Clone size is shown for a subset of rows, as once, few, many or a class of expanded clone.

v_gene	j_gene	d_gene	len	abundance	CDR3nt	CDR3aa
TRBV5-4	TRBJ2-7	TRBD1	14	NA	TGTGCCAGCAGCTCACTACAGGGGGCCGGAGAGCAGTACTTC	CASSSLQGAGEQYF
TRBV5-8	TRBJ1-5	NA	16	NA	TGTGCCAGCAGCTTCGTAATAGGGGGGGAAAATCAGCCCCAGCATTTT	CASSFVIGGENQPQHF
TRBV7-6	TRBJ2-7	TRBD2	17	NA	TGTGCCAGCAGCCAATCCCCCAGACTAGCGGACTCCTACGAGCAGTACTTC	CASSQSPRLADSYEQYF
TRBV27	TRBJ1-2	NA	16	NA	TGTGCCAGCAGTGGAAAGTCGGGTGGCTTCGGCTATGGCTACACCTTC	CASSGKSGGFGYGYTF
TRBV5-4	TRBJ2-7	TRBD2	16	NA	TGTGCCAGCAGCCCCTCGGCTAGCGGGCCAACCTACGAGCAGTACTTC	CASSPSASGPTYEQYF
TRBV6-1	TRBJ1-2	NA	12	NA	TGTGCCAGCAGTGTCCAGGGAACCCGCTACACCTTC	CASSVQGTRYTF
TRBV1	TRBJ1-5	NA	16	NA	TGCACCAGCAGCCCAATTAATGTGAAAAGCAATCAGCCCCAGCATTTT	CTSSPINVKSNQPQHF
TRBV9	TRBJ2-3	NA	13	NA	TGTGCCAGCAGCTCCCCCAGCACAGATACGCAGTATTTT	CASSSPSTDTQYF
TRBV18	TRBJ1-2	NA	15	NA	TGTGCCAGCTCCCTCGAGCCTCGGGGTGCCTATGGCTACACCTTC	CASSLEPRGAYGYTF
TRBV6-1	TRBJ1-1	NA	12	NA	TGTGCCAGCAGTGACGCGAACACTGAAGCTTTCTTT	CASSDANTEAFF
TRBV14	TRBJ2-1	NA	13	NA	TGTGCCAGCAGCCTTGCGGCCTACAATGAGCAGTTCTTC	CASSLAAYNEQFF
TRBV7-2	TRBJ1-2	NA	16	NA	TGTGCCAGCAGCTTAGTGTCGTCAGTAGCTAACTATGGCTACACCTTC	CASSLVSSVANYGYTF
TRBV6-1	TRBJ1-4	NA	15	NA	TGTGCCAGCAGTGAAAAGAAAGCAACTAATGAAAAACTGTTTTTT	CASSEKKATNEKLFF
TRBV7-2	TRBJ2-7	TRBD2	12	NA	TGTGCCAGCAGCCAATTGCGGGAGGAGCAGTACTTC	CASSQLREEQYF
TRBV7-2	TRBJ2-7	NA	15	NA	TGTGCCAGCAGCCCCCGGGACTTGGGGGCCTACGAGCAGTACTTC	CASSPRDLGAYEQYF
TRBV7-3	TRBJ2-7	NA	14	NA	TGTGCCAGCAGCCCAAGGGGATTCGGGGGCGAGCAGTACTTC	CASSPRGFGGEQYF
TRBV18	TRBJ2-7	TRBD2	16	NA	TGTGCCAGCTCACCACCGAATAGCGGGAGGGTGGACGAGCAGTACTTC	CASSPPNSGRVDEQYF
TRBV28	TRBJ1-2	NA	15	NA	TGTGCCAGCAGTCAAAGACAGGTTGGGGGATATGGCTACACCTTC	CASSQRQVGGYGYTF
TRBV6-5	TRBJ1-3	NA	16	NA	TGTGCCAGCAGTTACTCCCGGGTTACCTCTGGAAACACCATATATTTT	CASSYSRVTSGNTIYF
TRBV10-1	TRBJ2-1	NA	15	NA	TGCGCCAGCAGTGTGGGGGCTGATACCTACAATGAGCAGTTCTTC	CASSVGADTYNEQFF
TRBV11-2	TRBJ2-5	NA	15	NA	TGTGCCAGCAGCTTAGGACCCGGGACCTGGGAGACCCAGTACTTC	CASSLGPGTWETQYF
TRBV29-1	TRBJ1-4	NA	11	once	TGCAGCGTTGCGAGATCTGAAAAACTGTTTTTT	CSVARSEKLFF
TRBV5-4	TRBJ1-1	NA	13	NA	TGTGCCAGTTTCTGGTCGCCAGCCACTGAAGCTTTCTTT	CASFWSPATEAFF
TRBV28	TRBJ2-7	TRBD2	20	NA	TGTGCCAGCAGTCCTCACTCCATACCAAGGACTAGCGGGAGGGCCGGGGAGCAGTACTTC	CASSPHSIPRTSGRAGEQYF
TRBV5-8	TRBJ2-2	TRBD2	20	NA	TGTGCCAGCAGCGGAGGGGATCGACTAGCGGGAGGATGGAACACCGGGGAGCTGTTTTTT	CASSGGDRLAGGWNTGELFF
TRBV30	TRBJ1-4	TRBD1	16	once	TGTGCCTGGAGTAGAGACAGGGGGAGTCTCGATGAAAAACTGTTTTTT	CAWSRDRGSLDEKLFF
TRBV28	TRBJ2-7	NA	14	NA	TGTGCCAGCAGTCGAAGATCCAGGGGGGCCGAGCAGTACTTC	CASSRRSRGAEQYF
TRBV29-1	TRBJ2-5	NA	14	NA	TGCAGCGTTGAAGGATGGCAGAGCCAAGAGACCCAGTACTTC	CSVEGWQSQETQYF
TRBV7-9	TRBJ2-5	NA	14	NA	TGTGCCAGCAGCTTTGGGTCAGCAAAAGAGACCCAGTACTTC	CASSFGSAKETQYF
TRBV5-1	TRBJ1-4	NA	16	NA	TGCGCCAGCAGCTTCGGACGTACCGGCTCGGGCGAAAAACTGTTTTTT	CASSFGRTGSGEKLFF
TRBV5-1	TRBJ1-5	NA	13	NA	TGCGCCAGCAGGAGGGACCCTGATCAGCCCCAGCATTTT	CASRRDPDQPQHF
TRBV19	TRBJ2-1	NA	13	NA	TGTGCCAGTAAAGGTACCTCTCTCAATGAGCAGTTCTTC	CASKGTSLNEQFF
TRBV9	TRBJ2-7	TRBD1	14	NA	TGTGCCAGCAGCCTGGGACAGGGATCCTACGAGCAGTACTTC	CASSLGQGSYEQYF
TRBV5-1	TRBJ2-1	NA	14	NA	TGCGCCAGCTTGGAGCCGGGCTCCTACAATGAGCAGTTCTTC	CASLEPGSYNEQFF
TRBV14	TRBJ2-7	NA	12	NA	TGTGCCAGCAGCCGCCAATTCTACGAGCAGTACTTC	CASSRQFYEQYF
TRBV4-1	TRBJ1-5	NA	16	NA	TGCGCCAGCAGCCAAGATCTTCCGGTCCACAATCAGCCCCAGCATTTT	CASSQDLPVHNQPQHF
TRBV6-5	TRBJ2-2	NA	14	NA	TGTGCCACCCGGATCTCGTTGAGCACCGGGGAGCTGTTTTTT	CATRISLSTGELFF
TRBV7-9	TRBJ2-3	NA	18	once	TGTGCCAGCAGCTTAGTTTTCAGGCGGGCTACTAGCACAGATACGCAGTATTTT	CASSLVFRRATSTDTQYF
TRBV19	TRBJ2-5	NA	16	NA	TGTGCCAGTAGACCCACGTTTATACAGGGAGGAGAGACCCAGTACTTC	CASRPTFIQGGETQYF
TRBV5-6	TRBJ2-1	NA	15	NA	TGTGCCAGCAGCTTGTCCCTGCCGTCCTACAATGAGCAGTTCTTC	CASSLSLPSYNEQFF
TRBV5-1	TRBJ1-3	NA	16	NA	TGCGCCAGCAGCTTGGCCTCGGACCTTAAAGGAAACACCATATATTTT	CASSLASDLKGNTIYF